Given below is one T cell receptor (beta chain) in context. Per the authors' pipeline: Amplification from reference gene primers served as the basis for estimated nucleated cell counts. Using immunoSEQ multiplex PCR, the repertoire was profiled, and TCRdb retains in-frame clones only, with some absent. The V and J calls and clone size were taken over from that table, and D and trimming were inferred from the DNA. The sample consists of over 300,000 clones, around 91% of them appearing once. These data are taken from a study of blood T cell repertoires in COVID-19. Turning to the study itself: Acute and convalescent COVID-19 specimens originated in the United States, Italy and Spain. From T cells, B-cell-depleted T cells, or PBMCs came the material, which was cDNA or gDNA.

Germline assignment: CDR1 MNHEY and CDR2 SVGAGI. This CDR3 region has 14 residues. V trimming: 0 bases; J trimming: 5 bases; junction bases outside the gene matches: 0. The sample was peripheral blood. This chain joins TRBV6-5 and TRBJ2-5; the match to TRBD1 covers 10 bases. This sequence was found in a man in his late teens or twenties with active or convalescent COVID-19. CDR3 amino acids: CASSYSGQGETQYF. The CDR3 region has the DNA TGTGCCAGCAGTTACTCGGGACAGGGGGAGACCCAGTACTTC.